The 14 T cell receptor beta chains below all came from one sample that was sequenced in a study of CD8 T cells in Susac syndrome. RNA was extracted with the RNeasy kit, and a quantity of roughly 0.5 to 1 ug was reverse transcribed using random hexamers. TCRdb independently ran MiXCR on the immunoSEQ multiplex PCR reads; one entry per CDR3 protein. The sample consists of about 300,000 distinct CDR3 sequences, approximately 85% of them appearing once. The sequenced material came from CD8+ T cells from PBMCs. The receptors originated from a human donor with multiple sclerosis.

This clonotype appeared a single time. This chain links TRBV2 with TRBJ2-1; tentative D call: TRBD2 (5 bases). In germline, CDR1 is SNHLY, CDR2 FYNNEI. V was cut by 7 bases and J by 0 bases, with 10 bases left in between. The CDR3 contains 14 residues. The CDR3 bases are TGTGCCAGCAAAGCGGTTAGCTCCTACAATGAGCAGTTCTTC. Protein sequence: CASKAVSSYNEQFF.

The sample holds one count of this clonotype. The gene calls are TRBV12-3 or TRBV12-4 and TRBJ2-7; 7 nucleotides align to TRBD1. Losses at the gene ends were 6 bases for V and 0 bases for J; bases not matched to a gene: 8. The CDR3 sequence is 15 residues long. CDR3 nucleotide sequence: TGTGCCAGCAGCTCCGGACAGGACGTCTCCTACGAGCAGTACTTC. It translates to CASSSGQDVSYEQYF.

The genes are TRBV30 and TRBJ2-5; D is unclear. The V end lost 7 bases, the J end lost 2 bases, and 17 bases lay between the germline ends. The germline V gene has CDR1 GTSNPN and CDR2 SVGIG (reference sequence). This CDR3 is 14 amino acids long. CDR3 in amino acids: CASQMLGPQETQYF. The CDR3 nucleotides read TGTGCCTCCCAAATGTTGGGCCCTCAAGAGACCCAGTACTTC.

This clonotype was found a few times. In DNA form, the CDR3 reads TGTGCCACCAGCGGTACAGGGGACACTGAAGCTTTCTTT. This translates into CATSGTGDTEAFF. The chain links TRBV15 to TRBJ1-1, with 7 bases that match TRBD1. This CDR3 comprises 13 residues. Germline V gene sequence: CDR1 LNHNV, CDR2 YYDKDF (reference sequence). Germline trimming cut 5 bases from V and 3 bases from J; bases unmatched to any gene: 3.

The chain recombines TRBV9 with TRBJ2-6, with TRBD1 matching over 7 bases. The CDR3 length is 15 residues. Germline values: CDR1 SGDLS, CDR2 YYNGEE. Unmatched junction bases numbered 0, after V lost 3 bases and J lost 0 bases. CDR3 sequence reads: CASSGQGSGANVLTF. The CDR3 nucleotides are TGTGCCAGCAGCGGACAGGGCTCTGGGGCCAACGTCCTGACTTTC.

The chain has TRBV5-6 and TRBJ2-7; TRBD2 agrees at 10 bases. The V gene end was trimmed by 5 bases and the J gene end by 0 bases; junction bases not matched to a gene: 2. Germline loops: CDR1 SGHDT, CDR2 YYEEEE. This CDR3 spans 14 amino acids. CDR3 loop: CASRASGSSYEQYF. CDR3 bases: TGTGCCAGCAGGGCTAGCGGGAGCTCCTACGAGCAGTACTTC.

This chain joins TRBV30 and TRBJ1-2, with TRBD1 as a possible D gene (6 bases). The germline V gene encodes CDR1 GTSNPN and CDR2 SVGIG (reference sequence). The CDR3 runs to 14 residues. Trimming took 5 bases from V and 3 from J, leaving 16 bases between them. DNA for the CDR3: TGTGCCTGGGTAGAACCCCAGGGGTACTATGGCTACACCTTC. This codes for CAWVEPQGYYGYTF.

The rearrangement uses TRBV24-1 and TRBJ2-1; 12 bases are shared with TRBD2. Germline values: CDR1 KGHDR, CDR2 SFDVKD. There are 19 residues in the CDR3. Trimming cost V 3 bases and J 0 bases; bases outside gene matches: 8. The chain's CDR3 is CATSDPGTSGPRSYNEQFF. The CDR3 DNA reads TGTGCCACCAGTGATCCCGGGACTAGCGGGCCCCGCTCCTACAATGAGCAGTTCTTC.

This chain joins TRBV6-6 and TRBJ1-2; TRBD1 is a possible D gene (6 bases). There are 16 residues in the CDR3. Germline lookup yields CDR1 MNHNY and CDR2 SVGAGI (reference sequence). Trimming took off 6 bases at V and 3 bases at J, with 20 bases between the two ends. Here the CDR3 reads CASSLSRLGAYYGYTF. CDR3 nucleotide sequence: TGTGCCAGCAGCCTCAGTCGTCTGGGGGCCTACTATGGCTACACCTTC.

The chain links TRBV12-3 or TRBV12-4 to TRBJ1-2; the match to TRBD1 covers 8 bases. This CDR3 contains 14 residues. Unmatched junction bases numbered 6, after V lost 5 bases and J lost 4 bases. In nucleotides, the CDR3 is TGTGCCAGCAGTCTCGGACAGGGCGCCTATGGCTACACCTTC. It encodes CASSLGQGAYGYTF.

This clonotype appeared a few times. V usage is TRBV15 and J usage is TRBJ1-2; D remains ambiguous. Trimming shortened V by 0 bases and J by 2 bases, and 10 bases separated the two germline ends. There are 15 residues in the CDR3. Germline lookup yields CDR1 LNHNV and CDR2 YYDKDF (reference sequence). This CDR3 is CATSRDGGPNYGYTF. CDR3 coding DNA: TGTGCCACCAGCAGAGATGGTGGACCCAACTATGGCTACACCTTC. The variable domain in full, with the rest retrieved from reference TRBV15 and TRBJ1-2, is DAMVIQNPRYQVTQFGKPVTLSCSQTLNHNVMYWYQQKSSQAPKLLFHYYDKDFNNEADTPDNFQSRRPNTSFCFLDIRSPGLGDTAMYLCATSRDGGPNYGYTFGSGTRLTVV.

The chain recombines TRBV27 with TRBJ2-7; D is undetermined. Per the germline V gene, CDR1 is MNHEY and CDR2 is SMNVEV (reference sequence). The CDR3 is 13 amino acids. The V gene lost 3 bases and the J gene lost 1 base, with 7 bases spanning the gap. CDR3 protein: CASSFHASYEQYF. The CDR3 DNA is TGTGCCAGCAGTTTCCATGCGTCCTACGAGCAGTACTTC.

This clonotype turned up a few times. The CDR3: CASSLQRPPTPYEQYF. Here the CDR3 DNA reads TGTGCCAGCAGTTTACAGCGGCCCCCGACCCCCTACGAGCAGTACTTC. This rearrangement joins TRBV27 to TRBJ2-7; TRBD2 might be the D (5 bases). V was trimmed by 2 bases and J by 2 bases, leaving 16 bases between them. This CDR3 region has 16 residues. CDR1 and CDR2 from the germline V gene are MNHEY and SMNVEV (reference sequence).

J is TRBJ2-1 and V is TRBV7-9, with 12 positions matching TRBD2. The CDR3 sequence is 14 residues long. Germline CDR1 SEHNR, CDR2 FQNEAQ (reference sequence). Trimming cost V 10 bases and J 2 bases; bases outside gene matches: 3. CDR3 amino acids: CANGLAGPYNEQFF. CDR3 DNA sequence: TGTGCCAACGGACTAGCGGGACCCTACAATGAGCAGTTCTTC.